This TCR beta chain came from a study of PD-1 blockade in classical Hodgkin lymphoma. The overall study: Intravenous infusions of nivolumab 3 mg/kg reached patients every 2 weeks.

The assay was immunoSEQ multiplex PCR, and TCRdb's table has in-frame clones only and misses some. The sample includes tens of thousands of clones, about two thirds of them seen just once. No patient escaped relapse after autologous stem cell transplantation, and brentuximab vedotin exposure varied. Study results and caveats: Exclusion was the outcome for patients who began nivolumab under 1 year after ASCT. No one has yet defined what causes the repertoire differences, which may be disease activity or prior therapy. By C4D1 there was a significant rise in CD4+ TCR diversity but not in CD8+ TCR diversity.

The CDR3 length is 14 residues. Germline V gene sequence: CDR1 WSHSY, CDR2 SAAADI. V was trimmed by 6 bases and J by 2 bases, leaving 13 bases between them. This clone has only a few counts. Its target is unknown. The starting material was peripheral blood mononuclear cells (PBMCs), obtained at baseline. V is TRBV10-2 and J is TRBJ1-2, with D unclear. The receptor comes from a human donor with classical Hodgkin lymphoma. This CDR3 is CASSPIDGNYGYTF. Written as DNA, the CDR3 is TGCGCCAGCAGCCCGATCGACGGAAACTATGGCTACACCTTC.